This T cell receptor beta chain is from a study of Graves' ophthalmopathy and Graves' hyperthyroidism. The CDR3 spans 17 residues. CDR1 is MDHEN, CDR2 SYDVKM, per germline. The V and J ends lost 5 bases and 0 bases respectively, with 18 bases between them. This clonotype was seen many times. What it binds is unknown. Study-wide findings and caveats: In separating ophthalmopathy from stable hyperthyroidism, a 13-signature model achieved roughly 90% sensitivity and 81.08% specificity.

The sequenced template was RNA, covering the TCR beta CDR3 region. First-round RT-PCR employed HTBI primers, with a second-round multiplex PCR after it. TCRdb ran MiXCR on the multiplex PCR reads and lists one entry per CDR3 protein. In the table there are more than 300,000 distinct CDR3 sequences, approximately 17% of which are singletons. The origin of this receptor is an adult woman with stable Graves' hyperthyroidism. Sequences were obtained from peripheral blood. The chain employs TRBV28 and TRBJ2-3, with D possibly matching TRBD2 (6 bases). In DNA, the CDR3 is TGTGCCAGCAGTCTTGAACTTACCGGGACTAGCACAGATACGCAGTATTTT. It yields the protein CASSLELTGTSTDTQYF.